Listed below are T cell receptor beta chains from one sample, sequenced in a study of CD39 and CD103 CD8 tumor-infiltrating T cells. Profiled with immunoSEQ multiplex PCR; TCRdb holds only in-frame clones, not every one. The sample yields several thousand clones, about 62% seen once. The sample was CD8+ T cells sorted from blood. Receptors were obtained from a human donor with head and neck squamous cell carcinoma. Each CDR3 is given without its conserved first and last residue. Each record gives: V gene, CDR3 protein.

v_call: TRBV30
cdr3_aa: AWDLSGVTEAF

v_call: TRBV5-8
cdr3_aa: ASSLGNFNTEAF

v_call: TRBV5-1
cdr3_aa: ASSLGAGRYNEQF

v_call: TRBV19
cdr3_aa: ASSIDGASYNEQF

v_call: TRBV9
cdr3_aa: ASSGGTWGETQY

v_call: TRBV5-1
cdr3_aa: ASSYRGETQY

v_call: TRBV28
cdr3_aa: ASSSSSGGSSNEKLF

v_call: TRBV19
cdr3_aa: ASSSSGYYNEQF

v_call: TRBV18
cdr3_aa: ASSPSDSYEQY

v_call: TRBV6-1
cdr3_aa: ASSVTGTAGSDTQY

v_call: TRBV9
cdr3_aa: ASSVVGTGGVGELF

v_call: TRBV5-8
cdr3_aa: ASRSLGSDTQY

v_call: TRBV7-9
cdr3_aa: ASSLRSDEQF

v_call: TRBV11-2
cdr3_aa: ASSFSGGTSYEQY

v_call: TRBV7-2
cdr3_aa: ASSLVSRGAEEKLF

v_call: TRBV6-5
cdr3_aa: ASSYYLQDGYT

v_call: TRBV10-1
cdr3_aa: ASSVSGRGTGELF

v_call: TRBV27
cdr3_aa: ASSLGQVHYEQY

v_call: TRBV11-2
cdr3_aa: ASSFKGADGYT

v_call: TRBV18
cdr3_aa: ASSPYRTEVNYGYT

v_call: TRBV30
cdr3_aa: AWSGRTPYNEQF

v_call: TRBV5-4
cdr3_aa: ASSPIGTTSYEQY

v_call: TRBV30
cdr3_aa: AWSVGTGFQPQH

v_call: TRBV10-1
cdr3_aa: ASSPAGWQETQY

v_call: TRBV7-9
cdr3_aa: ASSLDRDSLYSNQPQH

v_call: TRBV6-1
cdr3_aa: ASSEDTSGGKNIQY

v_call: TRBV7-8
cdr3_aa: ASSPGADSYNEQF

v_call: TRBV28
cdr3_aa: ASSPGTSYEQY